These T cell receptor beta chains were read from a single sample in a study of beta chain bispecific antibodies for T cell cancers. These TCRs are of unknown antigen specificity. TCRdb re-derived calls from the 5' RACE reads in MiXCR, one entry per CDR3 protein. Seen here are 20,000 to 25,000 distinct CDR3 sequences, about 2.7% observed once, and the top ten hold 25% to 35%. The specimen sequenced was healthy donor T cells cultured with leukemia cells. Every receptor here comes from a human donor in good health. Some clones in this sample may be carry-over from other donors' samples. Both conserved end residues are part of each CDR3. D genes are given only for firm matches. A clone size is listed for some rows: how often the clone was seen (once, few, many), or a class if it is expanded.

J gene | V gene | clone size | D gene | CDR3 protein | CDR3 DNA
TRBJ1-2 | TRBV16 | many | - | CASSQYISYGYTF | TGTGCCAGCAGCCAATACATATCCTATGGCTACACCTTC
TRBJ2-3 | TRBV2 | many | - | CASRTEAGRLDTQYF | TGTGCCAGCAGGACTGAGGCGGGGAGGCTAGATACGCAGTATTTT
TRBJ1-6 | TRBV27 | many | - | CATRRLPLYNSPLHF | TGTGCCACCCGGAGGCTTCCTCTTTATAATTCACCCCTCCACTTT
TRBJ2-6 | TRBV27 | many | - | CASSSSTGLSISGANVLTF | TGTGCCAGCAGTTCGTCGACGGGACTCTCAATCTCTGGGGCCAACGTCCTGACTTTC
TRBJ2-5 | TRBV6-1 | many | - | CASSVDRAPQETQYF | TGTGCCAGCAGTGTCGACAGAGCCCCCCAAGAGACCCAGTACTTC
TRBJ2-1 | TRBV14 | many | - | CASSQDLGDSYNEQFF | TGTGCCAGCAGCCAAGATCTGGGAGACTCTTACAATGAGCAGTTCTTC
TRBJ2-1 | TRBV6-5 | many | - | CASSFRGDEQFF | TGTGCCAGCAGTTTCAGGGGCGATGAGCAGTTCTTC
TRBJ2-5 | TRBV7-6 | many | - | CASSLGWGVQETQYF | TGTGCCAGCAGCTTAGGATGGGGGGTACAAGAGACCCAGTACTTC
TRBJ1-2 | TRBV7-9 | many | - | CASSVHREGYTF | TGTGCCAGCAGCGTACACAGGGAGGGCTACACCTTC
TRBJ2-7 | TRBV6-2/TRBV6-3 | many | - | CASSYWQTEQYF | TGTGCCAGCAGTTACTGGCAGACCGAGCAGTACTTC
TRBJ2-2 | TRBV12-3/TRBV12-4 | few | - | CASNLQSSGELFF | TGTGCCAGCAACTTGCAGTCGTCCGGGGAGCTGTTTTTT
TRBJ2-1 | TRBV19 | many | - | CASQIGFGEQFF | TGTGCCAGTCAGATTGGGTTTGGTGAGCAGTTCTTC
TRBJ2-2 | TRBV27 | few | - | CASSLWGMNTGELFF | TGTGCCAGCAGTTTGTGGGGAATGAACACCGGGGAGCTGTTTTTT
TRBJ2-7 | TRBV5-4 | - | TRBD2 | CASSLRLAGGTLEQYF | TGTGCCAGCAGTCTAAGGTTAGCGGGGGGGACCTTGGAGCAGTACTTC
TRBJ2-3 | TRBV10-3 | many | - | CATSTSILTDTQYF | TGTGCCACCAGTACGTCAATTCTCACAGATACGCAGTATTTT
TRBJ2-7 | TRBV10-3 | many | - | CAISESRWYEQYF | TGTGCCATCAGTGAGTCTCGGTGGTACGAGCAGTACTTC
TRBJ1-1 | TRBV6-1 | many | - | CASSAAQDTEAFF | TGTGCCAGCAGCGCCGCTCAGGACACTGAAGCTTTCTTT
TRBJ2-2 | TRBV7-6 | medium-sized | - | CASSPPPGPIDTGELFF | TGTGCCAGCAGCCCCCCACCGGGACCTATTGACACCGGGGAGCTGTTTTTT
TRBJ2-2 | TRBV2 | medium-sized | - | CASISGQRGTGELFF | TGTGCCAGCATCTCAGGTCAAAGGGGCACCGGGGAGCTGTTTTTT
TRBJ2-5 | TRBV18 | many | TRBD1 | CASSPPRQGNLQETQYF | TGTGCCAGCTCACCTCCTCGACAGGGGAACCTCCAAGAGACCCAGTACTTC
TRBJ1-4 | TRBV6-5 | many | - | CASSYSRQGGEKLFF | TGTGCCAGCAGTTACTCCCGGCAGGGTGGTGAAAAACTGTTTTTT
TRBJ2-7 | TRBV19 | - | TRBD1 | CASSISGQDHFSYEQYF | TGTGCCAGTAGTATATCGGGACAGGACCATTTCTCCTACGAGCAGTACTTC
TRBJ2-1 | TRBV19 | many | - | CASSIVGGPYNEQFF | TGTGCCAGTAGTATTGTCGGGGGACCATACAATGAGCAGTTCTTC
TRBJ2-7 | TRBV18 | few | - | CASSLYPPGTGSYEQYF | TGTGCCAGCTCACTCTACCCCCCGGGAACAGGCTCCTACGAGCAGTACTTC
TRBJ2-3 | TRBV5-1 | many | - | CASSIGHPTDTQYF | TGCGCCAGCAGCATAGGACACCCCACAGATACGCAGTATTTT
TRBJ2-1 | TRBV10-2 | medium-sized | TRBD2 | CASSEDGGAINEQFF | TGCGCCAGCAGTGAGGACGGGGGGGCTATCAATGAGCAGTTCTTC
TRBJ1-5 | TRBV4-1 | many | - | CASSREVSNQPQHF | TGCGCCAGCAGCCGCGAGGTTAGCAATCAGCCCCAGCATTTT
TRBJ2-5 | TRBV5-1 | many | TRBD1 | CASSFDRGRETQYF | TGCGCCAGCAGCTTCGACAGGGGGAGGGAGACCCAGTACTTC
TRBJ2-7 | TRBV18 | many | - | CASSPIGGPEQYF | TGTGCCAGCTCACCAATCGGGGGGCCCGAGCAGTACTTC
TRBJ1-6 | TRBV5-1 | many | - | CASSEPGILSSPLHF | TGCGCCTCTTCAGAACCCGGCATTCTCTCTTCGCCCCTCCACTTT
TRBJ2-5 | TRBV2 | many | TRBD2 | CASRKMVAGQETQYF | TGTGCCAGCAGAAAAATGGTAGCGGGGCAAGAGACCCAGTACTTC
TRBJ2-2 | TRBV4-2 | - | TRBD2 | CASSQGAALAASTGELFF | TGTGCCAGCAGCCAAGGAGCGGCGCTAGCGGCAAGTACCGGGGAGCTGTTTTTT
TRBJ1-1 | TRBV10-3 | many | - | CAISGQMNTEAFF | TGTGCCATCAGCGGACAGATGAACACTGAAGCTTTCTTT
TRBJ2-5 | TRBV12-3/TRBV12-4 | few | TRBD2 | CASSLVAGGKETQYF | TGTGCCAGCAGTCTAGTAGCGGGGGGCAAGGAGACCCAGTACTTC
TRBJ2-3 | TRBV5-1 | many | - | CASSLDRANTDTQYF | TGCGCCAGCAGCTTGGACAGGGCGAACACAGATACGCAGTATTTT
TRBJ2-1 | TRBV20-1 | few | - | CSARPTGSSYNEQFF | TGCAGTGCTAGACCCACAGGGAGCTCCTACAATGAGCAGTTCTTC
TRBJ2-1 | TRBV13 | many | TRBD2 | CASSLEGGGVTSQFF | TGTGCCAGCAGCTTAGAGGGCGGGGGGGTTACCTCGCAGTTCTTC
TRBJ2-7 | TRBV27 | many | - | CASSLSPPLDVEFSYEQYF | TGTGCCAGCAGTTTATCCCCCCCCCTCGACGTTGAGTTCTCCTACGAGCAGTACTTC
TRBJ2-1 | TRBV7-9 | many | - | CASSGMSSYNEQFF | TGTGCCAGCAGCGGCATGAGCTCCTACAATGAGCAGTTCTTC
TRBJ1-1 | TRBV11-2 | - | TRBD1 | CASRGQQDTEAFF | TGTGCCAGCAGGGGACAGCAGGACACTGAAGCTTTCTTT
TRBJ2-1 | TRBV20-1 | medium-sized | - | CSARAPSYNEQFF | TGCAGTGCTAGAGCTCCCAGCTACAATGAGCAGTTCTTC
TRBJ1-6 | TRBV5-1 | many | TRBD1 | CASREQGEGNSPLHF | TGCGCCAGCAGGGAACAGGGGGAGGGCAATTCACCCCTCCACTTT